The 30 T cell receptor beta chains presented below share a single source sample, sequenced in a study of blood T cell repertoires in COVID-19. Profiling relied on immunoSEQ multiplex PCR, and the TCRdb table lists in-frame clones only, not all of them. This sample has 140,000 or so clones, with 75% to 85% found just once. Sequenced: peripheral blood. These receptors were obtained from a man between 60 and 75 years old with active or convalescent COVID-19.

The rearrangement joins TRBV20-1 to TRBJ1-1; D ambiguous. Germline V gene lookup returns CDR1 DFQATT and CDR2 SNEGSKA (reference sequence). This CDR3 has 11 amino acids. Between the trimmed V and J ends, which lost 3 bases and 8 bases, there was a span of 10 bases. The CDR3 DNA follows: TGCAGTGCTAGCAGGCGACAAGAAGCTTTCTTT. It codes for CSASRRQEAFF.

The chain recombines TRBV27 with TRBJ1-6; D remains ambiguous. This CDR3 is 17 amino acids long. V dropped 0 bases and J dropped 9 bases, with 18 bases sitting between them. The germline gives CDR1 MNHEY, CDR2 SMNVEV (reference sequence). The CDR3, as DNA: TGTGCCAGCAGTTTATCAATTCCGTGGCAAAATTTTTCACCCCTCCACTTT. This sequence encodes CASSLSIPWQNFSPLHF.

The chain carries TRBV27 and TRBJ2-5, with 10 bases that match TRBD2. Unmatched junction bases numbered 3, after V lost 1 base and J lost 4 bases. Germline CDR1 is MNHEY and CDR2 is SMNVEV (reference sequence). There are 15 residues in the CDR3. CDR3 region: CASSLLASGRETQYF. CDR3 DNA sequence: TGTGCCAGCAGTTTATTGGCTAGCGGGAGAGAGACCCAGTACTTC.

The chain combines TRBV29-1 with TRBJ2-2; TRBD2 matches at 8 bases. Germline trimming cut 0 bases from V and 7 bases from J; bases unmatched to any gene: 4. The CDR3 is 14 residues long. Germline lookup yields CDR1 SQVTM and CDR2 ANQGSEA. The CDR3 loop reads CSVEDGRAGGELFF. The CDR3 DNA follows: TGCAGCGTTGAAGACGGGAGGGCCGGCGGGGAGCTGTTTTTT.

The chain links TRBV7-8 to TRBJ1-1, with a possible D match to TRBD1 (5 bases). CDR1 and CDR2 (germline): SGHVS, FQNEAQ. This CDR3 region has 16 residues. Trimming removed 0 bases at V and 4 bases at J, with 15 bases between. The CDR3 DNA reads as TGTGCCAGCAGCTTAGCGGGCTGGAGGGGAGGCACTGAAGCTTTCTTT. Residues: CASSLAGWRGGTEAFF.

This chain uses TRBV19 with TRBJ2-1; 7 positions match TRBD2. Per the germline V gene, CDR1 is LNHDA and CDR2 is SQIVND (reference sequence). This CDR3 has 16 residues. V was pared by 7 bases and J by 2 bases, with 11 bases of the junction left unmatched. CDR3 coding DNA: TGTGCCAGTACCCTGGACCACAGCGGGACCTACAATGAGCAGTTCTTC. This gives the protein CASTLDHSGTYNEQFF.

The chain combines TRBV7-9 with TRBJ1-4; TRBD1 aligns across 9 bases. This CDR3 has 13 residues. Germline-derived CDR1 and CDR2 are SEHNR and FQNEAQ (reference sequence). Trimming cost V 8 bases and J 4 bases; bases outside gene matches: 2. CDR3 nucleotide sequence: TGTGCCAGCGGGGGACAGGGTAATGAAAAACTGTTTTTT. Its protein product is CASGGQGNEKLFF.

This clone was seen a single time. In DNA, the CDR3 is TGTGCCAGCAGCCAGTTGAGCACGGGGGAGAAGTCTTACGAGCAGTACTTC. Translating it yields CASSQLSTGEKSYEQYF. The J gene is TRBJ2-7, the V gene TRBV3-1 (or the pseudogene TRBV3-2), with a possible D match to TRBD2 (6 bases). Germline values: CDR1 LGHDT, CDR2 YNNKEL (reference sequence). V was cut by 3 bases and J by 4 bases, with 22 bases left in between. The CDR3 extends over 17 amino acids.

This chain links TRBV24-1 with TRBJ2-5; possible D gene TRBD2, 5 bases. V lost 4 bases and J lost 1, with 9 bases in between. CDR1 is KGHDR and CDR2 is SFDVKD in the germline V gene. The CDR3 loop spans 14 amino acids. The CDR3 sequence is CATSDPSSQETQYF. The CDR3 DNA is TGTGCCACCAGTGACCCTAGCAGCCAAGAGACCCAGTACTTC.

This chain connects TRBV30 to TRBJ1-1; D gene uncertain. V dropped 0 bases and J dropped 1 base, with 9 bases sitting between them. The germline gives CDR1 GTSNPN, CDR2 SVGIG (reference sequence). The CDR3 loop spans 14 amino acids. CDR3 nucleotide sequence: TGTGCCTGGAGTGTGAGCCGAGGGAACACTGAAGCTTTCTTT. It encodes CAWSVSRGNTEAFF.

The genes are TRBV19 and TRBJ1-1, with D maybe TRBD1 (6 bases). CDR3 size: 16 residues. The V end lost 4 bases, the J end lost 2 bases, and 17 bases lay between the germline ends. Looked up from germline, CDR1 is LNHDA and CDR2 is SQIVND (reference sequence). The CDR3 is CASSRPLGHLNTEAFF. The CDR3 nucleotides are TGTGCCAGTAGTAGGCCACTGGGACACCTAAACACTGAAGCTTTCTTT.

The chain has TRBV19 and TRBJ1-2; D unclear. Germline assignment: CDR1 LNHDA and CDR2 SQIVND (reference sequence). Trimming shortened V by 5 bases and J by 2 bases, and 9 bases separated the two germline ends. This CDR3 region has 13 residues. The CDR3 here is CASSPMANYGYTF. The CDR3 coding sequence is TGTGCCAGTAGTCCCATGGCCAACTATGGCTACACCTTC.

The chain couples TRBV27 to TRBJ2-5; 7 bases match TRBD1. The CDR3 spans 15 residues. Trimming removed 0 bases from V and 4 bases from J; junction bases left unmatched: 5. Germline V lookup: CDR1 MNHEY, CDR2 SMNVEV (reference sequence). The CDR3 sequence: CASSLSQGVGETQYF. The CDR3 bases are TGTGCCAGCAGTTTATCCCAGGGGGTCGGAGAGACCCAGTACTTC.

The rearrangement uses TRBV5-1 and TRBJ2-5; TRBD2 might be the D (7 bases). Germline CDR1 reads SGHRS; CDR2 reads YFSETQ. The CDR3 extends over 15 amino acids. The V gene lost 5 bases and the J gene lost 2 bases, with 16 bases spanning the gap. CDR3 bases: TGCGCCAGCAGTCCCCGGGCGGGGGCACAAGAGACCCAGTACTTC. Residues: CASSPRAGAQETQYF.

The chain uses TRBV11-3 and TRBJ2-7; D uncertain. V lost 2 bases and J lost 5, with 7 bases in between. CDR3 size: 12 residues. The germline gives CDR1 SGHNT, CDR2 YENEEA. The CDR3, as DNA: TGTGCCAGCAGCTTATACCGGGACGAGCAGTACTTC. It codes for CASSLYRDEQYF.

The chain has TRBV24-1 and TRBJ1-2, with 12 bases aligning to TRBD1. The germline V gene encodes CDR1 KGHDR and CDR2 SFDVKD. V was pared by 5 bases and J by 4 bases, with 4 bases of the junction left unmatched. The CDR3 has 15 residues. The CDR3 here is CATSGGTGGFYGYTF. In DNA, the CDR3 is TGTGCCACCAGTGGTGGGACAGGGGGCTTCTATGGCTACACCTTC.

The chain carries TRBV7-2 and TRBJ2-5; 9 bases are shared with TRBD1. CDR1 and CDR2 from the germline V gene are SGHTA and FQGNSA. V was pared by 5 bases and J by 4 bases, with 8 bases of the junction left unmatched. This CDR3 is built from 15 residues. The CDR3: CASSPGTGLVETQYF. The CDR3 nucleotides read TGTGCCAGCAGCCCCGGGACAGGGTTGGTAGAGACCCAGTACTTC.

CDR3 protein: CASSLVSGDSYEQYV. In nucleotides, the CDR3 is TGTGCCAGCAGCTTAGTTAGCGGAGACTCCTACGAGCAGTACGTC. The rearrangement uses TRBV7-2 and TRBJ2-7; the D gene is possibly TRBD2 (6 bases). This CDR3 is built from 15 residues. The germline V and J ends were trimmed by 1 base and 0 bases, with 10 bases remaining between them. Germline values: CDR1 SGHTA, CDR2 FQGNSA.

The chain is built from TRBV10-3 and TRBJ1-1; 9 bases agree with TRBD1. This CDR3 region has 16 residues. CDR1 is ENHRY, CDR2 SYGVKD, per germline. V dropped 7 bases and J dropped 0; count of bases not matched to a gene: 9. CDR3 nucleotides: TGTGCCATCAAGATCGACAGGGGGGAATTGAACACTGAAGCTTTCTTT. This gives the protein CAIKIDRGELNTEAFF.

This clone came up a few times. CDR3 sequence reads: CASRRTGGAGTEAFF. The CDR3 bases are TGTGCCAGCAGAAGGACAGGGGGCGCGGGCACTGAAGCTTTCTTT. This chain links TRBV6-5 with TRBJ1-1, with TRBD1 matching over 11 bases. V dropped 6 bases and J dropped 4; count of bases not matched to a gene: 7. The CDR3 consists of 15 residues. The germline gives CDR1 MNHEY, CDR2 SVGAGI.

The CDR3 region is CASSTGLAGRTDTQYF. The CDR3 nucleotides are TGCGCCAGCAGCACGGGACTAGCGGGTCGCACAGATACGCAGTATTTT. The chain recombines TRBV5-1 with TRBJ2-3; 12 nucleotides agree with TRBD2. The V segment lost 4 bases and the J segment 1 base; nucleotides outside the gene matches: 4. The CDR3 totals 16 residues. Per the germline V gene, CDR1 is SGHRS and CDR2 is YFSETQ.

This clone was counted between two and nine times. J is TRBJ2-5 and V is TRBV5-1; 7 bases agree with TRBD2. The CDR3 runs 14 residues. Germline CDR1 and CDR2: SGHRS and YFSETQ. V lost 4 bases and J lost 5; bases outside the gene matches: 8. The CDR3 is CASSVGRPGETQYF. The CDR3 DNA follows: TGCGCCAGCAGCGTCGGGAGGCCCGGGGAGACCCAGTACTTC. Filled out from reference TRBV5-1 and TRBJ2-5, the complete variable domain reads KAGVTQTPRYLIKTRGQQVTLSCSPISGHRSVSWYQQTPGQGLQFLFEYFSETQRNKGNFPGRFSGRQFSNSRSEMNVSTLELGDSALYLCASSVGRPGETQYFGPGTRLLVL.

The chain uses TRBV7-2 and TRBJ1-4; D remains ambiguous. This CDR3 has 13 amino acids. Germline CDR1 is SGHTA and CDR2 is FQGNSA. The ends were cut back, 5 bases at V and 6 bases at J, with 10 bases in the middle. The CDR3 spells CASSQVADEKLFF. The CDR3 bases are TGTGCCAGCAGCCAAGTGGCAGATGAAAAACTGTTTTTT.

The chain uses TRBV5-1 and TRBJ2-2; the match to TRBD2 covers 9 bases. CDR1 SGHRS and CDR2 YFSETQ come from the germline V gene. V lost 5 bases, J lost 5 bases, and 10 bases stayed unmatched. The CDR3 sequence is 16 residues long. The CDR3 sequence: CASSNLAGDLTGELFF. CDR3 DNA sequence: TGCGCCAGCAGTAACTTAGCGGGGGATCTAACCGGGGAGCTGTTTTTT.

The sample holds one count of this clone. The chain couples TRBV7-8 to TRBJ1-5, with D hard to call. This CDR3 contains 16 residues. The V gene lost 5 bases and the J gene lost 4 bases, with 18 bases spanning the gap. Per germline, CDR1 SGHVS and CDR2 FQNEAQ. The CDR3 DNA sequence: TGTGCCAGCAGCCTAGTGGGAGGGTTGGATAATCAGCCCCAGCATTTT. Its translation: CASSLVGGLDNQPQHF.

This clone appeared a few times. The chain combines TRBV19 with TRBJ2-1; D is undetermined. This CDR3 is built from 11 residues. The V gene's germline CDR1 is LNHDA and CDR2 SQIVND (reference sequence). The ends were cut back, 5 bases at V and 10 bases at J, with 9 bases in the middle. As DNA, the CDR3 is TGTGCCAGTAGTCCCGGTTTGGAGCAGTTCTTC. Its translation is CASSPGLEQFF.

This chain connects TRBV7-2 to TRBJ2-5; D gene ambiguous. CDR3 length: 13 residues. V dropped 4 bases and J dropped 4 bases, with 10 bases sitting between them. From germline, CDR1 is SGHTA and CDR2 FQGNSA. The DNA of the CDR3 is TGTGCCAGCAGCTCTAGAAGAGGAGAGACCCAGTACTTC. Protein product: CASSSRRGETQYF.

Details on this clone: An end of the junction does not agree with germline; a read error may underlie this. The chain couples TRBV7-8 to TRBJ2-1, with 10 positions matching TRBD2. This CDR3 has 16 amino acids. Germline CDR1 reads SGHVS; CDR2 reads FQNEAQ. CDR3 amino acids: CAGSLFQREGLNEQFF. CDR3 DNA sequence: TGTGCCGGCAGCTTATTCCAGCGGGAGGGTCTCAATGAGCAGTTCTTC.

This clone was detected once. The chain uses TRBV24-1 and TRBJ1-5; D is unresolved. V lost 2 bases to trimming and J lost 5 bases, with 15 bases between them. The CDR3 is made up of 16 amino acids. Looked up from germline, CDR1 is KGHDR and CDR2 is SFDVKD. The CDR3 reads CATSDSRVLPDQPQHF. The CDR3, as DNA: TGTGCCACCAGTGATTCGAGGGTCTTACCCGATCAGCCCCAGCATTTT.

The chain combines TRBV7-2 with TRBJ2-1; 11 bases line up with TRBD2. The trim removed 5 bases at V and 3 bases at J, leaving 12 bases unmatched. Per germline, CDR1 SGHTA and CDR2 FQGNSA. The CDR3 sequence is 18 residues long. In nucleotides, the CDR3 is TGTGCCAGCAGCCCCGGGTCCCTAGCGGGGGGAAACTACAATGAGCAGTTCTTC. This translates into CASSPGSLAGGNYNEQFF.